These 23 T cell receptor beta chains came from one sample sequenced in a study of T cells in women clearing cervical HPV infection. Libraries were prepared by immunoSEQ multiplex PCR; TCRdb keeps only in-frame clonotypes and omits some of them. This repertoire comprises 10,000 to 15,000 clones; its ten largest clones make up about a tenth. Sequencing input: blood buffy coat. Receptors were obtained from a woman aged 18-69 years with a cervical HPV16 infection that either progressed to CIN3+ or cleared (not recorded which).

Points on this clone: The CDR3 extends 3 residues past the end of the read, so its final part is completed from the germline J gene. The chain joins TRBV29-1 to TRBJ2-7; 9 bases align to TRBD1. Germline V CDR1 and CDR2: SQVTM, ANQGSEA. This CDR3 region has 15 residues. V lost 0 bases to trimming and J lost 4 bases; unmatched junction nucleotides: 7. The CDR3 DNA, read in part, is TGCAGCGTTGAAGATCAACAGGGGGCGGATTACGAG. Residues: CSVEDQQGADYE. The CDR3 in its entirety is CSVEDQQGADYEQYF.

A remark on this clone: The CDR3 end is not reached by the read, which stops 3 residues before it; the germline J gene fills it in. The chain links TRBV29-1 to TRBJ2-2; the match to TRBD1 covers 10 bases. The germline gives CDR1 SQVTM, CDR2 ANQGSEA. With V trimmed by 6 bases and J by 2 bases, 3 bases remained unmatched. CDR3 size: 14 residues. The CDR3 bases that were read are TGCAGCGTCGGACAGGGGGTTAACACCGGGGAG. Translating it yields CSVGQGVNTGE. The entire CDR3 reads CSVGQGVNTGELFF.

With respect to this clone: The read stops 3 residues short of the end of the CDR3; the missing end is completed from the germline J gene. The rearrangement uses TRBV7-8 and TRBJ2-7; 7 bases align to TRBD1. Germline CDR1 SGHVS, CDR2 FQNEAQ. V dropped 2 bases and J dropped 0; count of bases not matched to a gene: 7. The CDR3 length is 16 residues. The CDR3 loop is CASSLSGTAASYEQYF. The sequenced part of the CDR3 DNA is TGTGCCAGCAGCTTATCCGGGACAGCAGCCTCCTACGAG.

For this clone: The read is 3 residues too short to cover the CDR3 end, so that end is filled in from the germline J gene. The chain carries TRBV5-5 and TRBJ2-5; maybe TRBD1 (6 bases). Per germline, CDR1 SGHKS and CDR2 YYEKEE (reference sequence). The V gene lost 5 bases and the J gene lost 3 bases, with 11 bases spanning the gap. The CDR3 consists of 13 residues. The DNA read from the CDR3 is TGTGCCAGCAGACTGACAGGAAAAGAGACC. Amino acids: CASRLTGKET. The full CDR3 protein is CASRLTGKETQYF.

A remark on this clone: One end of the junction is discordant with germline, which a read error may explain. The missing CDR3 end, 3 residues past where the read stops, is filled in from the germline J gene. The same CDR3 can be traced to other DNA sequences in this sample. This chain joins TRBV30 and TRBJ1-3; the D is unclear. The CDR3 is made up of 15 amino acids. Germline CDR1 reads GTSNPN; CDR2 reads SVGIG (reference sequence). CDR3 DNA, as far as it was read: TGTGCCTGGAGTGTACCTCGGGGATATTTAGACACA. It codes for CAWSVPRGYLDT. In full, the CDR3 reads CAWSVPRGYLDTIYF.

With regard to this clone: The read ends 3 residues shy of where the CDR3 ends; the end is completed using the germline J gene. The rearrangement links TRBV20-1 to TRBJ2-1; 7 bases are a match to TRBD2. V gave up 6 bases and J gave up 6 bases; unmatched junction bases: 8. CDR3 size: 13 residues. CDR1 and CDR2 from the germline V gene are DFQATT and SNEGSKA (reference sequence). CDR3 DNA, as far as it was read: TGCAGTGCCACCTCACTAGCGTCCAATGAG. Amino acid sequence: CSATSLASNE. The entire CDR3 is CSATSLASNEQFF.

Of note for this clone: The read gets to within 3 residues of the CDR3 end, and the germline J gene fills in the rest. This chain connects TRBV5-1 to TRBJ2-5; D not resolved. Germline CDR1 SGHRS, CDR2 YFSETQ. Trimming took off 0 bases at V and 1 base at J, with 7 bases between the two ends. The CDR3 extends over 14 amino acids. The part of the CDR3 DNA that was read is TGCGCCAGCAGCTTGGTACAGTCCCAAGAGACC. Translated: CASSLVQSQET. The entire CDR3 is CASSLVQSQETQYF.

Points on this clone: The CDR3 extends 3 residues past the end of the read, so its final part is completed from the germline J gene. This rearrangement joins TRBV18 to TRBJ2-3; 11 bases are shared with TRBD2. This CDR3 contains 19 residues. CDR1 and CDR2 (germline): KGHSH, LQKENI. This CDR3 reads CASSPRGLAGGNPQETQYF. CDR3 DNA (partial): TGTGCCAGCTCACCACGGGGATTAGCGGGGGGGAACCCGCAAGAGACG. Together with reference TRBV18 and TRBJ2-3, the CDR3 gives the full variable domain: NAGVMQNPRHLVRRRGQEARLRCSPMKGHSHVYWYRQLPEEGLKFMVYLQKENIIDESGMPKERFSAEFPKEGPSILRIQQVVRGDSAAYFCASSPRGLAGGNPQETQYFGPGTRLTVL.

As regards this clone: The observed sequence ends 3 residues before the CDR3 terminus, with the missing tail filled in from the germline J gene. The chain employs TRBV27 and TRBJ1-1, with 7 bases identical to TRBD1. V was clipped by 5 bases and J by 3 bases; unmatched bases: 3. CDR1 and CDR2 from the germline V gene are MNHEY and SMNVEV (reference sequence). The length of the CDR3 is 13 residues. The covered CDR3 bases are TGTGCCAGCAGTCGGCAGGGGGACACTGAA. As protein: CASSRQGDTE. The full CDR3 is CASSRQGDTEAFF.

About this clone itself: The read finishes 3 residues shy of the CDR3 end, and the germline J gene is used to complete it. The chain links TRBV7-8 to TRBJ1-6; 9 bases align to TRBD1. This CDR3 contains 15 residues. J lost 9 bases, V lost 2 bases, and 5 bases had no gene match. Germline V gives CDR1 SGHVS, CDR2 FQNEAQ. The DNA read from the CDR3 is TGTGCCAGCAGCTTACTAGGGACAGGGAGTTCACCC. It encodes CASSLLGTGSSP. The CDR3 reads in full as CASSLLGTGSSPLHF. Complete variable domain (other parts from reference TRBV7-8 and TRBJ1-6): GAGVSQSPRYKVAKRGQDVALRCDPISGHVSLFWYQQALGQGPEFLTYFQNEAQLDKSGLPSDRFFAERPEGSVSTLKIQRTQQEDSAVYLCASSLLGTGSSPLHFGNGTRLTVT.

A word on this clone: The CDR3 end lies 3 residues beyond the end of the read and is filled in from the germline J gene. The genes are TRBV2 and TRBJ2-7, with 8 nucleotides matching TRBD1. The germline V gene encodes CDR1 SNHLY and CDR2 FYNNEI. V trimming: 2 bases; J trimming: 5 bases; junction bases outside the gene matches: 5. The CDR3 loop spans 14 amino acids. CDR3 DNA (partial): TGTGCCAGCAGTGAACCGGGACAGGTGGACGAG. Residues: CASSEPGQVDE. The entire CDR3 protein reads CASSEPGQVDEQYF. The variable domain in full, with the rest retrieved from reference TRBV2 and TRBJ2-7, is EPEVTQTPSHQVTQMGQEVILRCVPISNHLYFYWYRQILGQKVEFLVSFYNNEISEKSEIFDDQFSVERPDGSNFTLKIRSTKLEDSAMYFCASSEPGQVDEQYFGPGTRLTVT.

Concerning this clone: The DNA ends 3 residues before the CDR3 does, and the rest of the CDR3 is filled in from the germline J gene. This sequence joins TRBV3-1 (or the pseudogene TRBV3-2) and TRBJ2-7; weak D call: TRBD1 (5 bases). Between the trimmed V and J ends, which lost 0 bases and 3 bases, there was a span of 18 bases. This CDR3 comprises 17 residues. Germline CDR1 reads LGHDT; CDR2 reads YNNKEL (reference sequence). The sequenced CDR3 bases are TGTGCCAGCAGCCAAGAAGGCAGGGCACCTTTTGGCTACGAG. This encodes CASSQEGRAPFGYE. The whole CDR3 reads CASSQEGRAPFGYEQYF.

Of note for this clone: The read ends 3 residues shy of where the CDR3 ends; the end is completed using the germline J gene. The V and J genes are TRBV6-2 or TRBV6-3 and TRBJ1-2; 7 bases align to TRBD1. Germline V lookup: CDR1 MNHEY, CDR2 SVGEGT. CDR3 length: 14 residues. V was clipped by 5 bases and J by 4 bases; unmatched bases: 7. The CDR3 loop is CASSETGLGYGYTF. The part of the CDR3 DNA that was read is TGTGCCAGCAGTGAGACAGGGCTTGGCTATGGC.

In terms of frequency, this clone is medium-sized. The observed sequence ends 3 residues before the CDR3 terminus, with the missing tail filled in from the germline J gene. V gene TRBV29-1 combines with J gene TRBJ2-3; D is possibly TRBD1 (5 bases). The germline V and J ends were trimmed by 4 bases and 6 bases, with 17 bases remaining between them. CDR1 and CDR2 (germline): SQVTM, ANQGSEA. The CDR3 contains 14 residues. The CDR3 spells CSVGQLLKWDTQYF. The sequenced CDR3 bases are TGCAGCGTTGGACAGTTACTGAAGTGGGATACG.

As regards this clone: The missing CDR3 end, 3 residues past where the read stops, is filled in from the germline J gene. This chain uses TRBV30 with TRBJ2-5; 9 nucleotides match TRBD2. CDR1 is GTSNPN and CDR2 is SVGIG in the germline V gene (reference sequence). The CDR3 consists of 14 residues. The ends lost 2 bases at V and 4 bases at J; junction bases unmatched: 5. Here the CDR3 reads CAWSTGTSRETQYF. Partial CDR3 DNA: TGTGCCTGGAGTACCGGGACTAGCCGAGAGACC.

As regards this clone: The CDR3 end is not reached by the read, which stops 3 residues before it; the germline J gene fills it in. V usage is TRBV7-3 and J usage is TRBJ1-2; TRBD1 aligns across 9 bases. Germline assignment: CDR1 SGHTA and CDR2 FQGTGA. J lost 7 bases, V lost 0 bases, and 0 bases had no gene match. The CDR3 sequence is 13 residues long. CDR3 sequence: CASSLTDRGGYTF. The CDR3 bases that were read are TGTGCCAGCAGCTTAACGGACAGGGGTGGC.

As for this clone: The sequence runs out 3 residues before the end of the CDR3; the remainder is reconstructed from the germline J gene. The V and J genes are TRBV11-2 and TRBJ2-2; weak D call: TRBD1 (5 bases). Germline CDR1 reads SGHAT; CDR2 reads FQNNGV. V was clipped by 2 bases and J by 2 bases, with 9 bases between them. The CDR3 is made up of 15 amino acids. Partial CDR3 DNA: TGTGCCAGCAGCTTATTGACAGTTAACACCGGGGAG. It is translated as CASSLLTVNTGE. The complete CDR3 protein is CASSLLTVNTGELFF.

The CDR3 region is CSASRGDNEKLFF. The sequenced part of the CDR3 DNA is TGCAGTGCTAGCAGGGGGGATAATGAAAAA. The rearrangement uses TRBV20-1 and TRBJ1-4, with 7 bases fitting TRBD1. The read gets to within 3 residues of the CDR3 end, and the germline J gene fills in the rest. Germline-derived CDR1 and CDR2 are DFQATT and SNEGSKA (reference sequence). V was clipped by 3 bases and J by 4 bases; unmatched bases: 2. The CDR3 sequence is 13 residues long.

To note about this clone: Read data end 3 residues before the CDR3 end; the end is taken from the germline J gene. The gene calls are TRBV10-2 and TRBJ2-2; 7 bases match TRBD1. The length of the CDR3 is 16 residues. The germline gives CDR1 WSHSY, CDR2 SAAADI. The J segment lost 4 bases and the V segment lost 4 bases, leaving 9 bases of the junction unmatched. The sequenced CDR3 bases are TGCGCCAGCAGTGTCCTGCAGACAGGGCCCACCGGGGAG. Its protein product is CASSVLQTGPTGE. The entire CDR3 protein reads CASSVLQTGPTGELFF.

Turning to this clone: The sequenced fragment ends 3 residues before the CDR3 boundary, so the rest is inferred from the germline J gene. The chain carries TRBV7-2 and TRBJ1-1; 10 nucleotides line up with TRBD1. V lost 5 bases to trimming and J lost 5 bases; unmatched junction nucleotides: 5. The CDR3 is 14 residues long. Germline CDR1 and CDR2: SGHTA and FQGNSA. The chain's CDR3 is CASSGGQGWTEAFF. Incomplete CDR3 DNA: TGTGCCAGCAGCGGGGGACAGGGGTGGACTGAA.

About this clone: The read terminates 3 residues before the CDR3 end, so the remaining end is supplied by the germline J gene. The chain has TRBV7-9 and TRBJ1-2; 7 nucleotides match TRBD1. The CDR3 consists of 15 residues. The germline V gene encodes CDR1 SEHNR and CDR2 FQNEAQ (reference sequence). The part of the CDR3 DNA that was read is TGTGCCAGCAGCTCCAGGCGAGTAGGGACAGATACC. Its protein is CASSSRRVGTDT. In full, the CDR3 reads CASSSRRVGTDTYTF.

The part of the CDR3 DNA that was read is TGTGCCAGCAGCTTGACAACAGGGGCCCCAGATACG. Translating gives CASSLTTGAPDT. The entire CDR3 protein reads CASSLTTGAPDTQYF. V usage is TRBV6-2 or TRBV6-3 and J usage is TRBJ2-3; 7 bases are a match to TRBD1. The read gets to within 3 residues of the CDR3 end, and the germline J gene fills in the rest. The CDR3 runs 15 residues. Trimming cost V 6 bases and J 4 bases; bases outside gene matches: 10. Per germline, CDR1 MNHEY and CDR2 SVGEGT.

A word on this clone: The CDR3 extends 3 residues past the end of the read, so its final part is completed from the germline J gene. The rearrangement uses TRBV5-4 and TRBJ2-7, with 8 positions matching TRBD1. Per the germline V gene, CDR1 is SGHNT and CDR2 is YYREEE (reference sequence). The CDR3 runs 14 residues. V was pared by 3 bases and J by 1 base, with 3 bases of the junction left unmatched. The sequenced CDR3 bases are TGTGCCAGCAGCTCCTGGACAGGGTCCTACGAG. Translated, it gives CASSSWTGSYE. The CDR3 as a whole reads CASSSWTGSYEQYF.